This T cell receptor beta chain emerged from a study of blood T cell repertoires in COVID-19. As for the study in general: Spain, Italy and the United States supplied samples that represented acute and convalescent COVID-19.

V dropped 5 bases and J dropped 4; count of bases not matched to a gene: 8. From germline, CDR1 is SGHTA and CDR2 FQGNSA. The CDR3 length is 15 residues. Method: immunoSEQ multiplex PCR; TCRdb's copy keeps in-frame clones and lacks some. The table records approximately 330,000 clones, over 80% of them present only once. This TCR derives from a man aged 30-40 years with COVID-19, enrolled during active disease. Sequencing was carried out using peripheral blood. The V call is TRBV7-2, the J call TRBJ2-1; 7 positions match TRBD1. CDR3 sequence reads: CASSPRQGRYNEQFF. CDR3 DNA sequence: TGTGCCAGCAGCCCCAGACAGGGTCGGTACAATGAGCAGTTCTTC.